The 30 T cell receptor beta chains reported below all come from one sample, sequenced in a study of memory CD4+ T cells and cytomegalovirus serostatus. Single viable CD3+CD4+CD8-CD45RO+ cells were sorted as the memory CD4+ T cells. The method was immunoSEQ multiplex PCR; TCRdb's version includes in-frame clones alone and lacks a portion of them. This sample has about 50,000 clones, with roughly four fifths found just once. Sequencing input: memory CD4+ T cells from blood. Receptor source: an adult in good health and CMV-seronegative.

The CDR3 bases are TGTGCCATCACAATAACAGGGGGCGAAGGCTACACCTTC. It yields the protein CAITITGGEGYTF. V usage is TRBV10-3 and J usage is TRBJ1-2, with 9 bases fitting TRBD1. The J segment lost 8 bases and the V segment lost 7 bases, leaving 8 bases of the junction unmatched. Germline CDR1 and CDR2: ENHRY and SYGVKD. CDR3 length: 13 amino acids.

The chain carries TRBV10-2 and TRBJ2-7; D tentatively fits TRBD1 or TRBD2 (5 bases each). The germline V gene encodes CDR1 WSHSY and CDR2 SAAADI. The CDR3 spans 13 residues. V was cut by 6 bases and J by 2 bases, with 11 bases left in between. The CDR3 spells CASRSGAAYEQYF. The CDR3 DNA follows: TGCGCCAGCAGGTCCGGGGCCGCCTACGAGCAGTACTTC.

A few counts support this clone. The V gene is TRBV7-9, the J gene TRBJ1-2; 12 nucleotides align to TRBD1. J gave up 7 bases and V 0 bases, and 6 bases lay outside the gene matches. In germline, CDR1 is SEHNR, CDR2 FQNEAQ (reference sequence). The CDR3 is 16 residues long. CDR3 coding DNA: TGTGCCAGCAGCTTAGCGCTGGGACAGGGGGCAATTGGCTACACCTTC. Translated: CASSLALGQGAIGYTF.

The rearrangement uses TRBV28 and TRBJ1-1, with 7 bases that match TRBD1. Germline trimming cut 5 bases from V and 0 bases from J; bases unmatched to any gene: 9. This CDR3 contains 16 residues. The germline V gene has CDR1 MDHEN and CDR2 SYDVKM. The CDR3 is CASSLSGGGLNTEAFF. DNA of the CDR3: TGTGCCAGCAGTCTCTCAGGGGGGGGCCTGAACACTGAAGCTTTCTTT.

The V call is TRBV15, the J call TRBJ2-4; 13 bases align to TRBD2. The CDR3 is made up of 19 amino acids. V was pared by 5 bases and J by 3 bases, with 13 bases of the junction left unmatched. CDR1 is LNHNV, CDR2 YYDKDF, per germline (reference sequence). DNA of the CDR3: TGTGCCACCAGCGGACAGACTAGCGGGGGGACTGGGGGCAAAAACATTCAGTACTTC. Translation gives CATSGQTSGGTGGKNIQYF.

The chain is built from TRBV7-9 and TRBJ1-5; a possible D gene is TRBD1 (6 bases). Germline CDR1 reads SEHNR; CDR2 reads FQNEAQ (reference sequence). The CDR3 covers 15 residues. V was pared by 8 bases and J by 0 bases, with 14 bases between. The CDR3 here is CASPPGTYSNQPQHF. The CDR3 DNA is TGTGCCAGCCCGCCCGGGACATATAGCAATCAGCCCCAGCATTTT.

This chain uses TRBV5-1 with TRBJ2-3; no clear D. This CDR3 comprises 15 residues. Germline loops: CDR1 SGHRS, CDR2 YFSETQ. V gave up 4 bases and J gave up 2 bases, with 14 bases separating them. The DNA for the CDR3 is TGCGCCAGCAGCCCCGGTGGCAGACACACAGATACGCAGTATTTT. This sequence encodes CASSPGGRHTDTQYF.

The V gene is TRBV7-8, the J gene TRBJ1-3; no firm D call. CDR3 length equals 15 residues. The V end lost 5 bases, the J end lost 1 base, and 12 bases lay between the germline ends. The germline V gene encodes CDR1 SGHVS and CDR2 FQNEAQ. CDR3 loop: CASSRERVSGNTIYF. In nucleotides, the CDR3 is TGTGCCAGCAGCCGTGAAAGAGTATCTGGAAACACCATATATTTT.

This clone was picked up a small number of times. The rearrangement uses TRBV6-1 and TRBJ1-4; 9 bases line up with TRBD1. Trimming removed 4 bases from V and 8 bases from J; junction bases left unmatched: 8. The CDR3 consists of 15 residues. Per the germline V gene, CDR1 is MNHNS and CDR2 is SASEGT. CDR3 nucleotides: TGTGCCAGCAGTGCCGACGGGACAGGGTGGGAAAAACTGTTTTTT. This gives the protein CASSADGTGWEKLFF.

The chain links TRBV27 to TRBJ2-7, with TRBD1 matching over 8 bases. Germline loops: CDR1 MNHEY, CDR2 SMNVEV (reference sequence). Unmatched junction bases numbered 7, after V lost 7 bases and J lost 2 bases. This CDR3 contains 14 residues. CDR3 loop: CASTSGTGAYEQYF. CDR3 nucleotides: TGTGCCAGCACCTCCGGGACAGGTGCCTACGAGCAGTACTTC.

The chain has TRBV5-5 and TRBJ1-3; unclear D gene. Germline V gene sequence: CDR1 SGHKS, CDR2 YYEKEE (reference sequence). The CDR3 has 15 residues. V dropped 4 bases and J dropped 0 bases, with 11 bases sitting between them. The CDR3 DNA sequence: TGTGCCAGCAGCGGGCGACTGAGCTCTGGAAACACCATATATTTT. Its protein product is CASSGRLSSGNTIYF.

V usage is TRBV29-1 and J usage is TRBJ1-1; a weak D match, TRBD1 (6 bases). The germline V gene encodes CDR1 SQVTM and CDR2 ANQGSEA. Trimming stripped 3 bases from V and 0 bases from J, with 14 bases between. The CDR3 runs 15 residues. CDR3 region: CSVDKTGILNTEAFF. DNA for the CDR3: TGCAGCGTTGATAAAACAGGGATATTGAACACTGAAGCTTTCTTT.

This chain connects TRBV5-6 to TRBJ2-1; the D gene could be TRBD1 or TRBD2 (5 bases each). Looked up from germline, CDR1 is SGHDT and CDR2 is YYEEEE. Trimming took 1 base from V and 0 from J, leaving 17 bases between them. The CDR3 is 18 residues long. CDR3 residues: CASSLRRGKGLSYNEQFF. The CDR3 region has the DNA TGTGCCAGCAGCTTGCGTAGAGGGAAGGGGCTCTCCTACAATGAGCAGTTCTTC.

CDR3 residues: CAWSGYRGHETQYF. The CDR3 DNA reads TGTGCCTGGAGTGGATACAGGGGGCATGAGACCCAGTACTTC. The chain joins TRBV30 to TRBJ2-5, with TRBD1 matching 9 bases. Germline CDR1 GTSNPN, CDR2 SVGIG (reference sequence). V shed 1 base, J shed 5 bases, and the junction held 5 bases outside the gene matches. CDR3 length: 14 residues. Full variable domain (rest looked up from reference TRBV30 and TRBJ2-5): SQTIHQWPATLVQPVGSPLSLECTVEGTSNPNLYWYRQAAGRGLQLLFYSVGIGQISSEVPQNLSASRPQDRQFILSSKKLLLSDSGFYLCAWSGYRGHETQYFGPGTRLLVL.

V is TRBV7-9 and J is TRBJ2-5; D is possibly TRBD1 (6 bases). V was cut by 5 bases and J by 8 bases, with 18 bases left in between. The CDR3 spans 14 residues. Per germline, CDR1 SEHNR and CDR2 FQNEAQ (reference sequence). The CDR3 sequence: CASSPVVAGATQYF. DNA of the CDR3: TGTGCCAGCAGCCCCGTTGTAGCAGGGGCTACCCAGTACTTC.

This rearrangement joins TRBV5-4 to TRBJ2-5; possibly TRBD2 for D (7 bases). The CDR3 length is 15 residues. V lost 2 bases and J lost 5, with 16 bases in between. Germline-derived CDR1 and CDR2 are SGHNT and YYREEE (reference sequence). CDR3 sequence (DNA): TGTGCCAGCAGCTTACCAGGGGCGGGGGACGAGACCCAGTACTTC. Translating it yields CASSLPGAGDETQYF.

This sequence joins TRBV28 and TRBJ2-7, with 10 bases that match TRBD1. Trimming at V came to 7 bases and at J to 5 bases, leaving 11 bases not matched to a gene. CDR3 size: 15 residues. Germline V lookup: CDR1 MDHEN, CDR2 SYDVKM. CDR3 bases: TGTGCCAGCACTGCATACCGGGACAGGGGAAACGAGCAGTACTTC. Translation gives CASTAYRDRGNEQYF.

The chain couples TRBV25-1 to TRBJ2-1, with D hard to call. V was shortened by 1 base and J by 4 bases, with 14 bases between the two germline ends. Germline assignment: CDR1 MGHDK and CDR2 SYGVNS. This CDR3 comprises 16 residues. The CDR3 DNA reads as TGTGCCAGCAGTGAATCAGGTCCTATAACTTACAATGAGCAGTTCTTC. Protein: CASSESGPITYNEQFF.

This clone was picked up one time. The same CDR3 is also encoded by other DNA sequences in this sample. As DNA, the CDR3 is TGCGCCAGCAGCTTGGACTCAACTAATGAAAAACTGTTTTTT. Encoded protein: CASSLDSTNEKLFF. The chain carries TRBV5-1 and TRBJ1-4; D not resolved. The CDR3 spans 14 residues. Germline V gives CDR1 SGHRS, CDR2 YFSETQ. V shed 0 bases and J shed 0 bases, with 3 bases lying between them.

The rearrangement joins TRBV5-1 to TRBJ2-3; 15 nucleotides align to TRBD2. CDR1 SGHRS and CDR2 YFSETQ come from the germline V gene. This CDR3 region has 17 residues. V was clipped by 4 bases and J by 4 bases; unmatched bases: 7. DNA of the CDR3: TGCGCCAGCAGCCTCGGGACTAGCGGGGGGATCGCAGATACGCAGTATTTT. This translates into CASSLGTSGGIADTQYF.

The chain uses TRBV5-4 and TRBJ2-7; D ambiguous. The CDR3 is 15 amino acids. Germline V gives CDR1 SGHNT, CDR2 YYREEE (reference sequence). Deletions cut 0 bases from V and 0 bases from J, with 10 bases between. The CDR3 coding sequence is TGTGCCAGCAGCTTGGATATGGGGTTCTCCTACGAGCAGTACTTC. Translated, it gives CASSLDMGFSYEQYF.

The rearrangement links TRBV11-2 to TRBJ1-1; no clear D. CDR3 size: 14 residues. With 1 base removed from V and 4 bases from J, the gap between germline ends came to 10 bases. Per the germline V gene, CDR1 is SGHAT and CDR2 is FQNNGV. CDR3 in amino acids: CASSLARGGTEAFF. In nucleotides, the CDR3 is TGTGCCAGCAGCTTAGCCCGGGGTGGCACTGAAGCTTTCTTT.

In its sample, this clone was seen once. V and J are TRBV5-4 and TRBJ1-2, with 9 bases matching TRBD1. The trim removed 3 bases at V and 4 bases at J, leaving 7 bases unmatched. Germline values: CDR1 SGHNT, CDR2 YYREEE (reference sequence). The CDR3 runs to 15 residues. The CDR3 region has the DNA TGTGCCAGCAGCTACCGGGACAGGGAAGGCTATGGCTACACCTTC. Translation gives CASSYRDREGYGYTF. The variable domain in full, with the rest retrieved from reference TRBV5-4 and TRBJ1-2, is ETGVTQSPTHLIKTRGQQVTLRCSSQSGHNTVSWYQQALGQGPQFIFQYYREEENGRGNFPPRFSGLQFPNYSSELNVNALELDDSALYLCASSYRDREGYGYTFGSGTRLTVV.

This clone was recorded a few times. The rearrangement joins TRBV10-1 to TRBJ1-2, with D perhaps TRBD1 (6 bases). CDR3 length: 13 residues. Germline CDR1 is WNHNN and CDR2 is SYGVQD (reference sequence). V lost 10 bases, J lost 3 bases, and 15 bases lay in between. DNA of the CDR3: TGCGCCAACAACAGGGTTTGTTACTATGGCTACACCTTC. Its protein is CANNRVCYYGYTF.

CDR3 DNA sequence: TGTGCCAGCAGCTTAGAACAGGGTACTGAAGCTTTCTTT. It specifies CASSLEQGTEAFF. The chain couples TRBV11-3 to TRBJ1-1, with D perhaps TRBD1 (6 bases). This CDR3 region has 13 residues. Germline V gives CDR1 SGHNT, CDR2 YENEEA. Trimming removed 0 bases at V and 5 bases at J, with 7 bases between.

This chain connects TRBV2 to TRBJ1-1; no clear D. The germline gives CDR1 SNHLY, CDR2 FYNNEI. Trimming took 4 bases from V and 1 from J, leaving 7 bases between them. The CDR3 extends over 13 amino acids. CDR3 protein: CASSVVTNTEAFF. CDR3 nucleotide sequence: TGTGCCAGCAGTGTCGTTACGAACACTGAAGCTTTCTTT.

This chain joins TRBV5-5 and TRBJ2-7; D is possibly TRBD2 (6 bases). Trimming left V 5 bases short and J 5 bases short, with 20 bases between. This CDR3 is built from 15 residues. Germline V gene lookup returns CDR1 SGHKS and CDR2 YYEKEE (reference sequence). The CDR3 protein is CASSPDAGRTNEQYF. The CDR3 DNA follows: TGTGCCAGCAGTCCGGACGCGGGCAGGACTAACGAGCAGTACTTC.

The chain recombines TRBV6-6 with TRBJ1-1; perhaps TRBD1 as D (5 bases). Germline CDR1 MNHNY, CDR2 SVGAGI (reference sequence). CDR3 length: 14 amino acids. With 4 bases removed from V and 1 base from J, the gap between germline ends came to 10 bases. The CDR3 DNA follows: TGTGCCAGCAGTTTGGAGGGGTCGAACACTGAAGCTTTCTTT. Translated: CASSLEGSNTEAFF.

The CDR3 region has the DNA TGTGCCAGCGGAAACAGGGGGCGGCTTGGCTACACCTTC. Protein sequence: CASGNRGRLGYTF. The chain carries TRBV6-1 and TRBJ1-2, with TRBD1 matching over 9 bases. There are 13 residues in the CDR3. V lost 8 bases to trimming and J lost 7 bases; unmatched junction nucleotides: 8. Germline-derived CDR1 and CDR2 are MNHNS and SASEGT.

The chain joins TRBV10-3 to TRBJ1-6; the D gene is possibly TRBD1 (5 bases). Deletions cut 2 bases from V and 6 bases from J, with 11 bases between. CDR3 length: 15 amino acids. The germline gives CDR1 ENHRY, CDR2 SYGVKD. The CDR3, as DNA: TGTGCCATCAGTGAGGACACGGGGGTTAATTCACCCCTCCACTTT. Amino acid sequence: CAISEDTGVNSPLHF.